A selection of T cell receptor beta chains follows, all from one sample in a study of blood T cell repertoires in COVID-19. The assay was immunoSEQ multiplex PCR, and TCRdb's table has in-frame clones only and misses some. The sample comprises about 210,000 clones, about 90% of which are singletons, and around 1.7% rests with the top ten. Sequenced input: peripheral blood. All receptors derive from a man in his late teens or twenties with active or convalescent COVID-19. Both conserved end residues are part of each CDR3. The D gene is left open where the match is weak. Clone size is shown for a subset of rows, as once, few, many or a class of expanded clone.

D gene,J gene,clone size,V gene,CDR3 DNA,CDR3 protein
.,TRBJ1-6,.,TRBV5-4,TGTGCCAGCAGCTTGTTAGGGAGCTCCTATAATTCACCCCTCCACTTT,CASSLLGSSYNSPLHF
TRBD1,TRBJ1-2,.,TRBV2,TGTGCCAGCAGTGAACAGGGGGGTTACTATGGCTACACCTTC,CASSEQGGYYGYTF
TRBD2,TRBJ2-1,.,TRBV12-3/TRBV12-4,TGTGCCAGCAGGGACACTAGCGTTTTCCAGTTCTTC,CASRDTSVFQFF
TRBD1,TRBJ1-2,.,TRBV6-5,TGTGCCAGCAGTAGAAATTCACAGGGGGCGCGCACCTTC,CASSRNSQGARTF
TRBD2,TRBJ2-5,.,TRBV4-3,TGCGCCAGCAGCCATAGGACTAGCGGGCAAGAGACCCAGTACTTC,CASSHRTSGQETQYF
.,TRBJ2-5,once,TRBV4-1,TGCGCCAGCAGCCAAGATTCAGGGATGGAAGAGACCCAGTACTTC,CASSQDSGMEETQYF
TRBD2,TRBJ2-7,.,TRBV19,TGTGCCAGTAGTATAGATGAAAGCGGGAGAGGTCGCGAGCAGTACTTC,CASSIDESGRGREQYF
TRBD1,TRBJ2-2,.,TRBV11-2,TGTGCCAGCAGGGCGCCCGGGACAGGGTTCACCGGGGAGCTGTTTTTT,CASRAPGTGFTGELFF
.,TRBJ1-5,.,TRBV6-5,TGTGCCAGCACCCCCGGGGATCAGCCCCAGCATTTT,CASTPGDQPQHF
TRBD2,TRBJ2-3,.,TRBV29-1,TGCAGCGTCCTTGGGACTATCACAGATACGCAGTATTTT,CSVLGTITDTQYF
.,TRBJ1-1,.,TRBV3-1/TRBV3-2,TGTGCCAGCAGCCCAACTTCAGGGAACACTGAAGCTTTCTTT,CASSPTSGNTEAFF
.,TRBJ1-2,.,TRBV2,TGTGCCAGCAGTGAATGGAGGTCTAACCCAGATGGCTACACCTTC,CASSEWRSNPDGYTF
TRBD1,TRBJ1-3,few,TRBV30,TGTGCCTGGAGCGCTCCAGGGGGGCCTGGAAACACCATATATTTT,CAWSAPGGPGNTIYF
.,TRBJ1-2,.,TRBV7-9,TGTGCCAGCAGCTTACAGAACTATGGCTACACCTTC,CASSLQNYGYTF
.,TRBJ1-2,.,TRBV30,TGTGCCTGGAGGGTCGGGCAGGGCCCCCTTATACGGGGCTACACCTTC,CAWRVGQGPLIRGYTF
.,TRBJ1-2,.,TRBV6-6,TGTGCCAGCAGCCAGAGGCTGACTAACTATGGCTACACCTTC,CASSQRLTNYGYTF
.,TRBJ1-2,.,TRBV6-4,TGTGCCAGCAGTCCCGGGTCAGGGGATAACTATGGCTACACCTTC,CASSPGSGDNYGYTF
TRBD2,TRBJ2-5,few,TRBV18,TGTGCCAGCTCACGCGCCCCGGGACTAGCGACGGAGACCCAGTACTTC,CASSRAPGLATETQYF
.,TRBJ2-3,.,TRBV11-1,TGTGCCAGCAGCTTAAGCCCAGATACGCAGTATTTT,CASSLSPDTQYF
TRBD1,TRBJ1-1,.,TRBV5-1,TGCGCCAGCAGCACCCTACTACAGGGGGACAACACTGAAGCTTTCTTT,CASSTLLQGDNTEAFF
TRBD1,TRBJ2-4,.,TRBV5-6,TGTGCCAGCAGAAGACAGGGGGCCAAAAACATTCAGTACTTC,CASRRQGAKNIQYF
TRBD1,TRBJ2-7,.,TRBV9,TGTGCCAGCAGCCCGGGGACAGCGCCCTACGAGCAGTACTTC,CASSPGTAPYEQYF
TRBD2,TRBJ2-1,.,TRBV12-5,TGTGCTAGTGGTTTACTCGGACTAGCGGGAGTCTACAATGAGCAGTTCTTC,CASGLLGLAGVYNEQFF
TRBD2,TRBJ2-7,.,TRBV5-1,TGCGCCAGCAGGTTTGCGGGAGGGTTGTACGAGCAGTACTTC,CASRFAGGLYEQYF
.,TRBJ2-7,.,TRBV5-1,TGCGCCAGCAGCTTGGTAGTCGGGGGACCCGAGCAATACTTC,CASSLVVGGPEQYF
.,TRBJ1-2,.,TRBV15,TGTGCCACCAGCAGGACAGGTGAGGGCAGTAGCTACACCTTC,CATSRTGEGSSYTF
.,TRBJ1-5,.,TRBV30,TGTGCCTGGAGTGTAACAGGAGATCAGCCCCAGCATTTT,CAWSVTGDQPQHF
TRBD2,TRBJ2-7,.,TRBV6-2/TRBV6-3,TGTGCCAGCAGTTACTCTGGGACTAGCGGGGGGGATTTCTACGAGCAGTACTTC,CASSYSGTSGGDFYEQYF
.,TRBJ2-2,.,TRBV4-1,TGCGCCAGCAGCCAAACCGGGACTCCGGCCGGGGAGCTGTTTTTT,CASSQTGTPAGELFF
TRBD1,TRBJ2-1,.,TRBV7-9,TGTGCCAGCAGCTTATCAGGACAGGGTTCCAATGAGCAGTTCTTC,CASSLSGQGSNEQFF
TRBD1,TRBJ2-1,.,TRBV5-6,TGTGCCAGCAGCTTGGAGGTCGGTGCCGGGACAGTTCAGTTCTTC,CASSLEVGAGTVQFF